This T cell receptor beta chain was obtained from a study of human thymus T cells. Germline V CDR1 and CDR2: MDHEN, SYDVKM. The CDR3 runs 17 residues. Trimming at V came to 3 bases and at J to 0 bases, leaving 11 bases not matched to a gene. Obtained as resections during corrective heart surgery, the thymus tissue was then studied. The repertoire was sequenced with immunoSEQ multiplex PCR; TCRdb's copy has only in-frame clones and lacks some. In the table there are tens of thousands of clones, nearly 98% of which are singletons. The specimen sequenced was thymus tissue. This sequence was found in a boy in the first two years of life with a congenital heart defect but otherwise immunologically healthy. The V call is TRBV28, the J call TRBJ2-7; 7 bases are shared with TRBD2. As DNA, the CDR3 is TGTGCCAGCAGTTTCAACTTGCGGGAGCGACTCTCCTACGAGCAGTACTTC. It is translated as CASSFNLRERLSYEQYF. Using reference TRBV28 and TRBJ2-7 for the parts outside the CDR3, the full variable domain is DVKVTQSSRYLVKRTGEKVFLECVQDMDHENMFWYRQDPGLGLRLIYFSYDVKMKEKGDIPEGYSVSREKKERFSLILESASTNQTSMYLCASSFNLRERLSYEQYFGPGTRLTVT.